The TCR beta chain under discussion was sequenced for a study of blood T cells in healthy people across ages. Primers used in a second PCR of roughly 7 to 12 cycles were a sample-barcoded 5' primer and a J-beta primer mix. TCRdb reprocessed the 5' RACE reads via MiXCR and lists one record per CDR3 protein. The table records some 760,000 distinct CDR3 sequences, roughly 25% of them present only once. The same specimen was also included in a second study, on T cells of mothers and their children.

The sample taken for sequencing was blood. This TCR derives from a boy younger than 18 in good health.

The DNA of the CDR3 is TGTGCCAGCAGCGTAGAAGGCGGGCCGCAGTACTTC. This sequence encodes CASSVEGGPQYF. The genes are TRBV9 and TRBJ2-7, with D tentatively TRBD2 (5 bases). V was cut by 0 bases and J by 9 bases, with 10 bases left in between. Per the germline V gene, CDR1 is SGDLS and CDR2 is YYNGEE. The CDR3 has 12 residues.